The entry below describes one T cell receptor (beta chain). Its antigen is as yet unknown. Within the sample, other DNA sequences also encode this same CDR3. The germline V and J ends were trimmed by 3 bases and 3 bases, with 3 bases remaining between them. CDR3 length equals 11 residues. In germline, CDR1 is ENHRY, CDR2 SYGVKD. The sample belongs to a study of cytotoxic CD8 clonotypes in ibrutinib-treated CLL. Study observations and caveats: Sampling times differed between sustained-remission and progressing patients.

The repertoire was sequenced with immunoSEQ multiplex PCR; TCRdb's copy has only in-frame clones and lacks some. The table includes 250,000 to 350,000 clones, around 69% detected once. This chain connects TRBV10-3 to TRBJ2-7; no firm D call. This clonotype originated in a human donor with chronic lymphocytic leukemia. This sample comprised PBMCs, obtained at disease progression, from a patient treated with ibrutinib. DNA of the CDR3: TGTGCCATCAGTGATAGCTACGAGCAGTACTTC. Protein: CAISDSYEQYF.